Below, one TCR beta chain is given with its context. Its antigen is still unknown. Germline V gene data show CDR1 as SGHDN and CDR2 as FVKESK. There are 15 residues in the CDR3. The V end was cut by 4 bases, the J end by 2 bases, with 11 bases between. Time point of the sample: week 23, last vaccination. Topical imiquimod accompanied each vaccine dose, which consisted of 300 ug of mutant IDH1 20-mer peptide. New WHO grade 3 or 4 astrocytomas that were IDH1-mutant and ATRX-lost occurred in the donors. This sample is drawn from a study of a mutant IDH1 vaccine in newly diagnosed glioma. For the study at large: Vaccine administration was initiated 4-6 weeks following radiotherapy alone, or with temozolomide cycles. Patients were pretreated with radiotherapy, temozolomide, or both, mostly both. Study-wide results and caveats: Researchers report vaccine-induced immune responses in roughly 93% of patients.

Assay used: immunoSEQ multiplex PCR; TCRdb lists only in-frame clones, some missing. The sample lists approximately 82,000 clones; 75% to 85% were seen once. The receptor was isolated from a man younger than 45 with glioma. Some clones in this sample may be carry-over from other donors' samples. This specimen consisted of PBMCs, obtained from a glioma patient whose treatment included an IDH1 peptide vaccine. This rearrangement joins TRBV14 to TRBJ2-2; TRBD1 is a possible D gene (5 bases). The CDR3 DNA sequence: TGTGCCAGCAGCCCGCCGACAGATAACACCGGGGAGCTGTTTTTT. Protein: CASSPPTDNTGELFF.